This entry lists 16 T cell receptor beta chains sequenced from one sample in a study of T cells in Graves' hyperthyroidism and ophthalmopathy. Amplification of TCR beta CDR3 regions used RNA as the template. In the first-round RT-PCR of the TCR CDR3, the HTBI primer set was used. TCRdb reanalysed the multiplex PCR reads using MiXCR and keeps one entry per CDR3 protein. This table has some 600,000 distinct CDR3 sequences, around 45% appearing once. Source material: peripheral blood or thyroid tissue (not recorded which). Source of these receptors: a young woman with Graves' hyperthyroidism.

J is TRBJ1-1 and V is TRBV7-4; no reliable D call. CDR1 and CDR2 (germline): SGHVT, SQSDAQ. There are 13 residues in the CDR3. Trimming cost V 4 bases and J 8 bases, with 14 bases left between them. The CDR3 loop is CASSYLAGAEAFF. The DNA of the CDR3 is TGTGCCAGCAGCTATCTAGCGGGAGCGGAAGCTTTCTTT.

This clonotype was recorded at least ten times. The CDR3 DNA reads TGTGCCAGCAGCCATCAGGGCCAGGGGGCGCATGGCTACACCTTC. This sequence encodes CASSHQGQGAHGYTF. The V call is TRBV7-9, the J call TRBJ1-2; 8 nucleotides match TRBD1. J gave up 6 bases and V 5 bases, and 11 bases lay outside the gene matches. From germline, CDR1 is SEHNR and CDR2 FQNEAQ (reference sequence). This CDR3 has 15 residues.

The rearrangement uses TRBV25-1 and TRBJ1-6; D remains ambiguous. From germline, CDR1 is MGHDK and CDR2 SYGVNS. CDR3 length: 14 residues. Deletions cut 6 bases from V and 9 bases from J, with 15 bases between. CDR3 coding DNA: TGTGCCAGCAGCCAAGGGATGGCGGTTTCACCCCTCCACTTT. Its protein is CASSQGMAVSPLHF.

The CDR3 protein is CSVQGGTGDEQYF. The CDR3 coding sequence is TGCAGCGTTCAGGGCGGGACAGGGGACGAGCAGTACTTC. The gene calls are TRBV29-1 and TRBJ2-7, with 10 bases that match TRBD1. The V gene end was trimmed by 5 bases and the J gene end by 5 bases; junction bases not matched to a gene: 6. The germline V gene encodes CDR1 SQVTM and CDR2 ANQGSEA. There are 13 residues in the CDR3.

J is TRBJ2-2 and V is TRBV20-1; TRBD2 might be the D (5 bases). The germline V gene has CDR1 DFQATT and CDR2 SNEGSKA (reference sequence). This CDR3 contains 15 residues. The CDR3: CLIIVLASNTGELFF. DNA of the CDR3: TGCCTTATTATCGTTCTAGCTTCGAACACCGGGGAGCTGTTTTTT.

V gene TRBV19 combines with J gene TRBJ1-1; tentative D call: TRBD1 (6 bases). From germline, CDR1 is LNHDA and CDR2 SQIVND (reference sequence). Between the trimmed V and J ends, which lost 4 bases and 4 bases, there was a span of 13 bases. The CDR3 loop spans 14 amino acids. The CDR3 region is CASSTRRGSTEAFF. The CDR3 DNA sequence: TGTGCCAGTAGTACGCGGAGGGGGAGCACTGAAGCTTTCTTT. The entire variable domain, with the rest obtained from reference TRBV19 and TRBJ1-1, is as follows: DGGITQSPKYLFRKEGQNVTLSCEQNLNHDAMYWYRQDPGQGLRLIYYSQIVNDFQKGDIAEGYSVSREKKESFPLTVTSAQKNPTAFYLCASSTRRGSTEAFFGQGTRLTVV.

This clonotype has a handful of counts. This sequence joins TRBV19 and TRBJ2-7, with TRBD1 matching 9 bases. J gave up 0 bases and V 4 bases, and 7 bases lay outside the gene matches. The CDR3 runs 16 residues. Germline CDR1 and CDR2: LNHDA and SQIVND (reference sequence). CDR3 bases: TGTGCCAGTAGTAACCGGGACAGGGTATACTCCTACGAGCAGTACTTC. Translation: CASSNRDRVYSYEQYF.

The gene calls are TRBV20-1 and TRBJ2-7, with 7 nucleotides matching TRBD2. J gave up 6 bases and V 3 bases, and 14 bases lay outside the gene matches. The CDR3 is made up of 15 amino acids. Germline-derived CDR1 and CDR2 are DFQATT and SNEGSKA (reference sequence). CDR3 loop: CSASGGNGRTFEQYF. CDR3 DNA sequence: TGCAGTGCTAGCGGGGGAAACGGGAGGACCTTCGAGCAGTACTTC.

For this clonotype: A much larger clone lies one base from this, so it may be a read error. V gene TRBV29-1 combines with J gene TRBJ1-1; D gene unclear. The CDR3 is 11 residues long. Germline CDR1 and CDR2: SQVTM and ANQGSEA. DNA for the CDR3: TGCAGCGTTGAGGCACCTGCTGAAGCTCTCTTT. Its translation: CSVEAPAEALF. Filled out from reference TRBV29-1 and TRBJ1-1, the complete variable domain reads SAVISQKPSRDICQRGTSLTIQCQVDSQVTMMFWYRQQPGQSLTLIATANQGSEATYESGFVIDKFPISRPNLTFSTLTVSNMSPEDSSIYLCSVEAPAEALFGQGTRLTVV.

The sample holds many counts of this clonotype. The chain couples TRBV2 to TRBJ1-1; no firm D call. This CDR3 region has 14 residues. Trimming stripped 4 bases from V and 4 bases from J, with 13 bases between. From germline, CDR1 is SNHLY and CDR2 FYNNEI. In nucleotides, the CDR3 is TGTGCCAGCAGTGTTGGACCGATGGGCACTGAAGCTTTCTTT. It codes for CASSVGPMGTEAFF.

The rearrangement uses TRBV6-6 and TRBJ2-7; 11 positions agree with TRBD2. CDR1 MNHNY and CDR2 SVGAGI come from the germline V gene (reference sequence). Trimming took 6 bases from V and 3 from J; bases not matched to a gene: 4. The CDR3 totals 14 residues. This chain's CDR3 is CASRRGTSGYEQYF. As DNA, the CDR3 is TGTGCCAGCAGACGTGGGACTAGCGGCTACGAGCAGTACTTC.

The chain links TRBV20-1 to TRBJ1-5; 9 bases agree with TRBD1. From germline, CDR1 is DFQATT and CDR2 SNEGSKA (reference sequence). The CDR3 contains 14 residues. The trim removed 5 bases at V and 4 bases at J, leaving 6 bases unmatched. Here the CDR3 reads CSAHRTGENQPQHF. CDR3 nucleotides: TGCAGTGCTCACCGGACAGGGGAGAATCAGCCCCAGCATTTT.

The CDR3 sequence: CASVGTHYEQYF. In nucleotides, the CDR3 is TGTGCCAGCGTTGGAACACATTACGAGCAGTACTTC. The chain carries TRBV6-2 or TRBV6-3 and TRBJ2-7; unclear D gene. The CDR3 consists of 12 residues. Germline CDR1 reads MNHEY; CDR2 reads SVGEGT. V was shortened by 8 bases and J by 4 bases, with 12 bases between the two germline ends.

This chain links TRBV7-2 with TRBJ1-1, with a tentative D call TRBD1 (5 bases). The germline V gene has CDR1 SGHTA and CDR2 FQGNSA. Trimming pared 6 bases from V and 2 bases from J, leaving 16 bases between. The CDR3 length is 15 residues. CDR3 coding DNA: TGTGCCAGCAGTGAAGAGGGCAGGGAAAACACTGAAGCTTTCTTT. This codes for CASSEEGRENTEAFF.

The V gene is TRBV19, the J gene TRBJ1-5; D gene unclear. The CDR3 is made up of 14 amino acids. V lost 7 bases and J 3 bases, leaving 13 bases between the germline ends. Looked up from germline, CDR1 is LNHDA and CDR2 is SQIVND (reference sequence). The CDR3 DNA sequence: TGTGCCAGTATGTCCCCAAGTGACAATCAGCCCCAGCATTTT. Its translation: CASMSPSDNQPQHF.

The J gene is TRBJ1-4, the V gene TRBV29-1; D not resolved. Trimming took 1 base from V and 8 from J, leaving 8 bases between them. The CDR3 covers 12 residues. Germline CDR1 and CDR2: SQVTM and ANQGSEA. This chain's CDR3 is CSVEVYGEKLFF. Written as DNA, the CDR3 is TGCAGCGTTGAAGTCTACGGCGAAAAACTGTTTTTT.